This T cell receptor beta chain stems from a study of cytomegalovirus exposure and HLA in healthy donors. The CDR3 is made up of 14 amino acids. V lost 2 bases to trimming and J lost 5 bases; unmatched junction nucleotides: 6. Germline V gene lookup returns CDR1 MNHEY and CDR2 SMNVEV (reference sequence). 60 Vbeta and 13 Jbeta primers were used in PCR. The table came from immunoSEQ multiplex PCR; TCRdb's copy has only in-frame clones and leaves some out. This sample has about 75,000 clones, with roughly 86% found just once. The chain employs TRBV27 and TRBJ2-7; 7 bases line up with TRBD2. This sequence was found in a man in his late teens or twenties in good health and CMV-seronegative. The sequencing input was PBMCs. CDR3: CASSLNGLGHEQYF. As DNA, the CDR3 is TGTGCCAGCAGTTTAAATGGACTAGGACACGAGCAGTACTTC.